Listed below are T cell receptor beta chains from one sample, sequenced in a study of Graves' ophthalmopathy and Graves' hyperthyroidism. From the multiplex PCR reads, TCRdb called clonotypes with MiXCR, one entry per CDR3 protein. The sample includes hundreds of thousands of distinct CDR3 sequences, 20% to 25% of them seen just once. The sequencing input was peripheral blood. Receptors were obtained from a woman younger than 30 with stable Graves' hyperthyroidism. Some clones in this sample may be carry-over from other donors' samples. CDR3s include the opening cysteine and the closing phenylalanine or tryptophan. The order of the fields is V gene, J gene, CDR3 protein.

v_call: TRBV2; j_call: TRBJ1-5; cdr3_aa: CASTESPSEPQHF
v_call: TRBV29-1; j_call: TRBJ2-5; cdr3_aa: CSVGGQVQETQYF
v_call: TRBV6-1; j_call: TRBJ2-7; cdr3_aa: CASSGTDPPYEQYF
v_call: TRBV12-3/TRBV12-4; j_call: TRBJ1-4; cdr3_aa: CASSTGLENEKLFF
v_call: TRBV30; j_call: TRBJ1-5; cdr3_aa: CAWSAGTGAVQPQHF
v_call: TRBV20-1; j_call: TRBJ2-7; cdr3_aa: CSATTETSSYEQYF
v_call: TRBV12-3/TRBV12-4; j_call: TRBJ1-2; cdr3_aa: CASSPGQGYGYTF
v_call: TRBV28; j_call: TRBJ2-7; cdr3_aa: CASSFSGSNEQYF
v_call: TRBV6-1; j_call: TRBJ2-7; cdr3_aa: CASSDWRGGPYEQYF
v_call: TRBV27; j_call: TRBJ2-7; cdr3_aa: CASSLTGGSHEQYF
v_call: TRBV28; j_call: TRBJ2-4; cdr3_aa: CASSLGTVKNIQYF
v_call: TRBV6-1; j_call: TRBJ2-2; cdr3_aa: CASKSGTGELFF
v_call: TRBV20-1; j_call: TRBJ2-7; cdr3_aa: CSARAGYAGWIFEQYF
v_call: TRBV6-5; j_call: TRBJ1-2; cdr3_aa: CASSSPGQGGYGYTF
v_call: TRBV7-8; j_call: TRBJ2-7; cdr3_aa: CASSTDTGHSSYEQYF
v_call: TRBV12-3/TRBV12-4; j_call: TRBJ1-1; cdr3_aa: CASSFSTEAFF
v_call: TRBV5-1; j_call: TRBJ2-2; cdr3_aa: CASSGGVRGDTGELFF
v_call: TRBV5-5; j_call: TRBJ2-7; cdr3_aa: CASSLVHGALSYEQYF
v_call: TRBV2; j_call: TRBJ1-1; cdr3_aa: CASSVSQLNTEAFF
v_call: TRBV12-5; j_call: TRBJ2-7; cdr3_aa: CASGLVYEQYF
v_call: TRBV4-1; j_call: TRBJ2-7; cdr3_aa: CASSLYTGNGYEQYF
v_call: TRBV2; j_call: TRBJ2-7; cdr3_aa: CASSERIYEQYF
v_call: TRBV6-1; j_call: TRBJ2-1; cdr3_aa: CASSVSGPSSYNEQFF